This is a list of T cell receptor beta chains from one sample in a study of blood T cell repertoires in COVID-19. Repertoires were generated with immunoSEQ multiplex PCR, while TCRdb's copy carries only in-frame clones and drops some. The sample includes fewer than 200,000 clones, approximately 91% seen only once; the top ten take roughly 4.5%. Material: peripheral blood. Receptor source: a man between 18 and 35 years old with COVID-19, enrolled during active disease. CDR3s include the opening cysteine and the closing phenylalanine or tryptophan. Fields, in order: CDR3 DNA, CDR3 protein, clone size, J gene, V gene, D gene. A D gene is named only where the DNA matches it firmly. Expanded clones get a size class; other rows say once, few or many, or leave the size out.

CDR3 DNA: TGTGCCAGCATCCAGGGGGGATCCTACGAGCAGTACTTC
CDR3 protein: CASIQGGSYEQYF
clone size: NA
J gene: TRBJ2-7
V gene: TRBV7-9
D gene: NA

CDR3 DNA: TGTGCCAGCAGTTCGCAACAGGGGGGGCGTTGGAAACTGTTTTTT
CDR3 protein: CASSSQQGGRWKLFF
clone size: once
J gene: TRBJ1-4
V gene: TRBV27
D gene: TRBD1

CDR3 DNA: TGTGCCAGCAGCGAAACAGGCGGAAGAGGACAGCCCCAGCATTTT
CDR3 protein: CASSETGGRGQPQHF
clone size: NA
J gene: TRBJ1-5
V gene: TRBV9
D gene: NA

CDR3 DNA: TGCGCCAGCAGCTGGGGCGGGAGGGTCTACAATGAGCAGTTCTTC
CDR3 protein: CASSWGGRVYNEQFF
clone size: NA
J gene: TRBJ2-1
V gene: TRBV5-1
D gene: TRBD2

CDR3 DNA: TGCGCCAGCAGCCAAGCCGGGACAGGGGTCACAGATACGCAGTATTTT
CDR3 protein: CASSQAGTGVTDTQYF
clone size: NA
J gene: TRBJ2-3
V gene: TRBV4-3
D gene: TRBD1

CDR3 DNA: TGTGCCAGCAGCTTAGCCCCGAGCAGGGGGGACACTGAAGCTTTCTTT
CDR3 protein: CASSLAPSRGDTEAFF
clone size: NA
J gene: TRBJ1-1
V gene: TRBV7-9
D gene: TRBD1

CDR3 DNA: TGTGCCAGCAGCGCCCGATTCGACAGGGCTAACTATGGCTACACCTTC
CDR3 protein: CASSARFDRANYGYTF
clone size: NA
J gene: TRBJ1-2
V gene: TRBV9
D gene: TRBD1

CDR3 DNA: TGTGCCAGCAGTTACTCGTTTGGGACAGGGCACCACGAGCAGTACTTC
CDR3 protein: CASSYSFGTGHHEQYF
clone size: NA
J gene: TRBJ2-7
V gene: TRBV6-5
D gene: TRBD1

CDR3 DNA: TGTGCCAGCAGCGCTCCGACTAGCGGGAGTTTTGATGAGCAGTTCTTC
CDR3 protein: CASSAPTSGSFDEQFF
clone size: NA
J gene: TRBJ2-1
V gene: TRBV7-3
D gene: TRBD2

CDR3 DNA: TGTGCCAGCAGTTTATTGGGCCTAGCGGGAGTTGTGGGGGAGCTGTTTTTT
CDR3 protein: CASSLLGLAGVVGELFF
clone size: NA
J gene: TRBJ2-2
V gene: TRBV28
D gene: TRBD2

CDR3 DNA: TGTGCCAGCAGCCCGACAGGGGTCTTCTCCTACGAGCAGTACTTC
CDR3 protein: CASSPTGVFSYEQYF
clone size: NA
J gene: TRBJ2-7
V gene: TRBV2
D gene: TRBD1

CDR3 DNA: TGTGCCAGCAGCACCGACAGTATGAACACTGAAGCTTTCTTT
CDR3 protein: CASSTDSMNTEAFF
clone size: NA
J gene: TRBJ1-1
V gene: TRBV27
D gene: NA

CDR3 DNA: TGTGCCAGCAGTCCCCTGCGGGCCGGAGGCTACACCTTC
CDR3 protein: CASSPLRAGGYTF
clone size: NA
J gene: TRBJ1-2
V gene: TRBV28
D gene: NA

CDR3 DNA: TGCGCCAGCAGCCCGGGGGGGACTAGCGGGAGGCCCTACAATGAGCAGTTCTTC
CDR3 protein: CASSPGGTSGRPYNEQFF
clone size: once
J gene: TRBJ2-1
V gene: TRBV5-1
D gene: TRBD2

CDR3 DNA: TGTGCCAGCAGTTTATTGTCTAGCGGACAAGAGACCCAGTACTTC
CDR3 protein: CASSLLSSGQETQYF
clone size: NA
J gene: TRBJ2-5
V gene: TRBV28
D gene: TRBD2

CDR3 DNA: TGTGCCAGCAGCGGCAGCGGGAGTTCCTACAATGAGCAGTTCTTC
CDR3 protein: CASSGSGSSYNEQFF
clone size: NA
J gene: TRBJ2-1
V gene: TRBV9
D gene: TRBD2

CDR3 DNA: TGTGCCAGCCTACCTGGACAGGGCAGATACAATGAGCAGTTCTTC
CDR3 protein: CASLPGQGRYNEQFF
clone size: once
J gene: TRBJ2-1
V gene: TRBV2
D gene: TRBD1

CDR3 DNA: TGTGCCACCTCAGGGTTCTACGAGCAGTACTTC
CDR3 protein: CATSGFYEQYF
clone size: NA
J gene: TRBJ2-7
V gene: TRBV28
D gene: NA

CDR3 DNA: TGCGCCAGCAGCTTGGCCTTAAACGGGGAGACCCAGTACTTC
CDR3 protein: CASSLALNGETQYF
clone size: NA
J gene: TRBJ2-5
V gene: TRBV5-1
D gene: NA

CDR3 DNA: TGTGCCAGCAGCCCCTTTTTGCCTAGCGGAACCGGGGAGCTGTTTTTT
CDR3 protein: CASSPFLPSGTGELFF
clone size: NA
J gene: TRBJ2-2
V gene: TRBV7-2
D gene: TRBD2

CDR3 DNA: TGTGCCACCAGCAGAGATTTGGGACAGTATGGCTACACCTTC
CDR3 protein: CATSRDLGQYGYTF
clone size: NA
J gene: TRBJ1-2
V gene: TRBV15
D gene: TRBD1

CDR3 DNA: TGTGCCAGCAGTTGGGGGGTCCTTTGGTCCTACAATGAGCAGTTCTTC
CDR3 protein: CASSWGVLWSYNEQFF
clone size: once
J gene: TRBJ2-1
V gene: TRBV27
D gene: NA

CDR3 DNA: TGTGCCAGCAGTCCCTATGACTCCTACAATGAGCAGTTCTTC
CDR3 protein: CASSPYDSYNEQFF
clone size: NA
J gene: TRBJ2-1
V gene: TRBV28
D gene: NA

CDR3 DNA: TGTGCCAGCAGTTTTTACCCGGGTTCCTACAATGAGCAGTTCTTC
CDR3 protein: CASSFYPGSYNEQFF
clone size: NA
J gene: TRBJ2-1
V gene: TRBV28
D gene: NA

CDR3 DNA: TGTGCCAGTAGTATAGGGGGGACAGGGGCCCACGAGCAGTACTTC
CDR3 protein: CASSIGGTGAHEQYF
clone size: NA
J gene: TRBJ2-7
V gene: TRBV19
D gene: TRBD1

CDR3 DNA: TGTGCCAGCAGCCGGGGATTGGAATGGGCCCAGTACTTC
CDR3 protein: CASSRGLEWAQYF
clone size: NA
J gene: TRBJ2-5
V gene: TRBV11-2
D gene: NA

CDR3 DNA: TGTGCCATCTGGGACATGGACAGGGTGAACAATGAGCAGTTCTTC
CDR3 protein: CAIWDMDRVNNEQFF
clone size: NA
J gene: TRBJ2-1
V gene: TRBV28
D gene: TRBD1

CDR3 DNA: TGCAGCGTTGAATCTCCGGCTAGGAGCTCCTACGAGCAGTACTTC
CDR3 protein: CSVESPARSSYEQYF
clone size: once
J gene: TRBJ2-7
V gene: TRBV29-1
D gene: NA

CDR3 DNA: TGTGCCACCTTAGCCCTCGGGAGAAAAAACACTGAAGCTTTCTTT
CDR3 protein: CATLALGRKNTEAFF
clone size: NA
J gene: TRBJ1-1
V gene: TRBV6-5
D gene: NA

CDR3 DNA: TGTGCCAGCCGGGAGACTAGCGGGCGGGAGACCCAGTACTTC
CDR3 protein: CASRETSGRETQYF
clone size: NA
J gene: TRBJ2-5
V gene: TRBV19
D gene: TRBD2

CDR3 DNA: TGTGCCAGCAGCCCTCGGGGGAATAGCAATCAGCCCCAGCATTTT
CDR3 protein: CASSPRGNSNQPQHF
clone size: NA
J gene: TRBJ1-5
V gene: TRBV7-8
D gene: NA

CDR3 DNA: TGTGCCAGCAGCTTGACAGGAACCGGGGAGCTGTTTTTT
CDR3 protein: CASSLTGTGELFF
clone size: NA
J gene: TRBJ2-2
V gene: TRBV7-9
D gene: NA

CDR3 DNA: TGTGCCAGCAGGGGCCTAGCGGTGAGCTCCTACAATGAGCAGTTCTTC
CDR3 protein: CASRGLAVSSYNEQFF
clone size: NA
J gene: TRBJ2-1
V gene: TRBV6-4
D gene: TRBD2

CDR3 DNA: TGTGCCAGCAGCTTAGTACCAGGGGATGGCTACACCTTC
CDR3 protein: CASSLVPGDGYTF
clone size: NA
J gene: TRBJ1-2
V gene: TRBV11-2
D gene: NA

CDR3 DNA: TGTGCCCGCTCGGGACAGTATAATTCACCCCTCCACTTT
CDR3 protein: CARSGQYNSPLHF
clone size: NA
J gene: TRBJ1-6
V gene: TRBV30
D gene: TRBD1

CDR3 DNA: TGTGCCAGCAGCGGTGGGGCAGGGGGTTCACCCCTCCACTTT
CDR3 protein: CASSGGAGGSPLHF
clone size: NA
J gene: TRBJ1-6
V gene: TRBV9
D gene: TRBD1

CDR3 DNA: TGCGCCAGCACGGGCTCCTACAATGAGCAGTTCTTC
CDR3 protein: CASTGSYNEQFF
clone size: NA
J gene: TRBJ2-1
V gene: TRBV5-1
D gene: NA

CDR3 DNA: TGTGCCAGCAGCTTACTTAGTAGCTCTGGGGCCAACGTCCTGACTTTC
CDR3 protein: CASSLLSSSGANVLTF
clone size: NA
J gene: TRBJ2-6
V gene: TRBV7-9
D gene: NA